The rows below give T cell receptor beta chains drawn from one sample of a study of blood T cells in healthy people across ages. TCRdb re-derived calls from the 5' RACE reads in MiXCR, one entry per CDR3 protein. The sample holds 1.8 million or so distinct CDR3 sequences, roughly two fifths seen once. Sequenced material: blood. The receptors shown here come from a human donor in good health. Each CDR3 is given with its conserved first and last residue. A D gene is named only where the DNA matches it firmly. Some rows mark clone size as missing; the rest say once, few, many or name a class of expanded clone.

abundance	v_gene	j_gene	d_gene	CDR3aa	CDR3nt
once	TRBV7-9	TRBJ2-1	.	CASSHQGIHYNEQFF	TGTGCCAGCAGCCACCAGGGGATTCACTACAATGAGCAGTTCTTC
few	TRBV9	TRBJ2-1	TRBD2	CTSSVSGGDSYNEQFF	TGTACCAGCAGCGTGAGCGGGGGGGATTCCTACAATGAGCAGTTCTTC
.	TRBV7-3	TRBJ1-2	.	CASSDLTGRGYGYTF	TGTGCCAGCAGCGACCTTACCGGACGGGGCTATGGCTACACCTTC
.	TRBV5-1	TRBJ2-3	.	CASSLARLESTDTQYF	TGCGCCAGCAGCTTGGCCCGGCTAGAGAGCACAGATACGCAGTATTTT
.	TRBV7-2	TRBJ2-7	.	CASSPRGNSYEQYF	TGTGCCAGCAGCCCACGGGGGAACTCCTACGAGCAGTACTTC
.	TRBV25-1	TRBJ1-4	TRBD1	CAGSRDRINEKLFF	TGTGCCGGCAGCCGGGACAGAATTAATGAAAAACTGTTTTTT
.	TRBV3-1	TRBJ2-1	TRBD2	CASSQDRRGGAPGEQFF	TGTGCCAGCAGCCAAGATCGACGGGGGGGGGCCCCGGGTGAGCAGTTCTTC
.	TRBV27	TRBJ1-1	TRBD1	CASSFSGQMNTEAFF	TGTGCCAGCAGTTTCTCGGGACAGATGAACACTGAAGCTTTCTTT
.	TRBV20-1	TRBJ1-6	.	CSASRFGGFGPNSPLHF	TGCAGTGCTAGTCGTTTTGGGGGCTTTGGGCCCAATTCACCCCTCCACTTT
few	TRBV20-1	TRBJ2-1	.	CSARDRLGRHEQFF	TGCAGTGCTAGAGATCGACTAGGCCGACATGAGCAGTTCTTC
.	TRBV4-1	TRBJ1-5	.	CASSHSGATANQPQHF	TGCGCCAGCAGCCATTCTGGGGCGACAGCTAATCAGCCCCAGCATTTT
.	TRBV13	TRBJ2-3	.	CASSRTWGGPTDTQYF	TGTGCCAGCAGCCGCACATGGGGGGGGCCCACAGATACGCAGTATTTT
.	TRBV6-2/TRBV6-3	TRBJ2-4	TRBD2	CASRAGGYIAKNIQYF	TGTGCCAGCAGGGCGGGGGGGTATATCGCCAAAAACATTCAGTACTTC
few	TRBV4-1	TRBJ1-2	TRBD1	CASSRGQGSRDGYTF	TGCGCCAGCAGTCGTGGACAGGGTAGTAGGGATGGCTACACCTTC
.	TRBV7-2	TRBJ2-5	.	CAGSLSLGETQYF	TGTGCCGGCAGCTTATCCCTAGGAGAGACCCAGTACTTC
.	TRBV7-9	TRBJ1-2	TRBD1	CASTPGQGSWYTF	TGTGCCAGCACCCCGGGACAGGGGAGTTGGTACACCTTC
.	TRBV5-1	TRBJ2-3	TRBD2	CASSLEGTSKDTQYF	TGCGCCAGCAGCTTGGAGGGGACTAGTAAAGATACGCAGTATTTT
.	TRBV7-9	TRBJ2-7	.	CASSQVVNEQYF	TGTGCCAGCAGCCAAGTAGTTAACGAGCAGTACTTC
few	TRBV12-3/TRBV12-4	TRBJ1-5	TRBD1	CASMYTGGNQPQHF	TGTGCCAGCATGTATACAGGGGGGAATCAGCCCCAGCATTTT
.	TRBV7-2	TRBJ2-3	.	CANSLDGSTTDTQYF	TGTGCCAACAGCTTAGATGGGAGCACCACAGATACGCAGTATTTT
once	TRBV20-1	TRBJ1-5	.	CSARWTPSNQPQHF	TGCAGTGCTCGTTGGACGCCAAGCAATCAGCCCCAGCATTTT
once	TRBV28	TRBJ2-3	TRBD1	CASSFDPQRPWGQGHFTYEQYF	TGTGCCAGCAGTTTTGACCCTCAACGTCCGTGGGGACAGGGGCATTTTACCTACGAGCAGTATTTT
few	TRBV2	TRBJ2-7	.	CASTDLEGSLRTYEQYF	TGTGCCAGTACCGACCTTGAAGGCAGCCTAAGAACCTACGAGCAGTACTTC
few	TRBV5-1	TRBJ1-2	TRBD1	CASSRGTGGVYGYTF	TGCGCCAGCAGCCGAGGGACAGGGGGAGTCTATGGCTACACCTTC
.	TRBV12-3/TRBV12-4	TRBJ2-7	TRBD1	CARSYQQGQGYEQYF	TGTGCCAGAAGTTACCAACAAGGACAGGGGTACGAGCAGTACTTC
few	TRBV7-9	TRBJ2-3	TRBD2	CASSRTSGESDTQYF	TGTGCCAGCAGCCGGACTAGCGGGGAGTCAGATACGCAGTATTTT
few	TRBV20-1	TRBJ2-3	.	CSASGGGLTDTQYF	TGCAGTGCTAGCGGCGGGGGCTTAACAGATACGCAGTATTTT